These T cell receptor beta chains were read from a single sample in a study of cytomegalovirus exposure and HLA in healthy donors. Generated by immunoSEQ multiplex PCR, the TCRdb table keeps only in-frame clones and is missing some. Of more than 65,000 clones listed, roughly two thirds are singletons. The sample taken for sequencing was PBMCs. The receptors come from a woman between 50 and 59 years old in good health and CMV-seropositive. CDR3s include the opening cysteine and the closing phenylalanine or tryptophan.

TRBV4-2 CASSQGLNTGELFF
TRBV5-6 CASSPMTAMNTEAFF
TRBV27 CASSSGQVGAKNIQYF
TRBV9 CASSQGNQPQHF
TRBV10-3 CAISERQQTANYGYTF
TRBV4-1 CASSRRLAGEKDEQFF
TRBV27 CASSRLAGGNAPQTVTQYF
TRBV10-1 CASSDSQGIAGETQYF
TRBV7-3 CASSPGGENTEAFF
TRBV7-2 CASSLVAGQGAEKLFF
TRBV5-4 CASRYGTKETQYF
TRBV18 CASSGDKGTYEQYF
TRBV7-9 CASSAGQGGETQYF
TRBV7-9 CASSFGGGVTDTQYF
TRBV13 CASSGGVLGDGYTF
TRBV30 CAWSALYEAFF
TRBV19 CASSQIRDRDNSPLHF
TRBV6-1 CASSGTGQYEQYF
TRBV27 CASSLEYRAEGGNIQYF
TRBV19 CASSISGRWEPHEQYF
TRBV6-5 CASSYNHPSGTDTQYF
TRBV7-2 CASSLGLLAGGETQYF
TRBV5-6 CASSSGDYEQYF
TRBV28 CASSPREGATNEKLFF
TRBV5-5 CASSFRTERGEKLFF
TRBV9 CASSLGGDPLLYEQFF
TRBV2 CATTPEGGGETQYF
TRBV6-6 CASSGVEKLFF
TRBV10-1 CASSERGVNTEAFF
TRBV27 CASSLSASGGANEQFF
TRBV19 CASSTSGRNYEQYF
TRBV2 CASSEADSTGGTQYF
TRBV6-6 CASSYAGLHYEQYF
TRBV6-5 CASSRQGNTGELFF
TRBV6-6 CASRPNYNSGETQYF
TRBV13 CASSYRTVGSPLHF
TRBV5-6 CASSSRTGAGSNQPQHF
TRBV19 CAISQVSGNTIYF
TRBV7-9 CASSLGGEPWNEQFF
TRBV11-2 CASSLSKDSQGGYTF
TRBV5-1 CASSSQGGSRTEAFF
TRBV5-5 CASRLSIGGETEAFF
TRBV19 CASTPPGNTIYF
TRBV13 CASSRQRTGGDATGELFF
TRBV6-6 CASSPRQGRETQYF
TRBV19 CASSIDPTSGETQYF
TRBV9 CASSFETGGPNTEAFF
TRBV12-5 CASGSAPTGGYTF
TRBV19 CASSSVGVYTEAFF
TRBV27 CASSLRGSTNEKLFF
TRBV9 CASSVTGLYSDTEAFF
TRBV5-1 CASSFGGRYTEAFF
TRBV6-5 CASTTTGAGGELFF
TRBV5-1 CASSLGGTGVGQPQHF
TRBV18 CASSRQHSNQPQHF
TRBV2 CASTRSSYNSPLHF
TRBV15 CATSRDQGASYEQYF
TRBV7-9 CASSQSVRGLFF
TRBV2 CASSIDRGTEAFF
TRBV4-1 CASSQEAANTEAFF